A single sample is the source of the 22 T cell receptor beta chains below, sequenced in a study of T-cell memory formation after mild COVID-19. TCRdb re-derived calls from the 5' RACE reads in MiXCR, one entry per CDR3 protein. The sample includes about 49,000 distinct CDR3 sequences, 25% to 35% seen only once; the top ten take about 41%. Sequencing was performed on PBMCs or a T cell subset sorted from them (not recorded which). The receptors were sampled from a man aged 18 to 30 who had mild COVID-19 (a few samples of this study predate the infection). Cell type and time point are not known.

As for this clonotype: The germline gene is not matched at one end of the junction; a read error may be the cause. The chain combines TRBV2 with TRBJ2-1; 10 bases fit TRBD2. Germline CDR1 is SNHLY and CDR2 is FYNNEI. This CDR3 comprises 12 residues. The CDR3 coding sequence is TGTGCCAGCACCACACCTAGCGGGGGCCGGATCTTC. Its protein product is CASTTPSGGRIF.

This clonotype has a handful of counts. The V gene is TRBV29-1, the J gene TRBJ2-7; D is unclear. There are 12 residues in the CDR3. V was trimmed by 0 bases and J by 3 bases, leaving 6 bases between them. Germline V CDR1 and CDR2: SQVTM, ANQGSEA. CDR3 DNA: TGCAGCGTTGAAGAACGGAACTACGAGCAGTACTTC. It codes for CSVEERNYEQYF.

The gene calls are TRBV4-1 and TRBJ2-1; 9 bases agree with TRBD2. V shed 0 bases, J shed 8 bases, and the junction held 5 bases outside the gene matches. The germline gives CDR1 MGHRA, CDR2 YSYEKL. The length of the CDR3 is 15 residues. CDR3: CASSQDGRGGDEQFF. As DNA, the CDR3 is TGCGCCAGCAGCCAAGATGGGCGGGGGGGCGATGAGCAGTTCTTC.

CDR3 region: CASSLEPGTEEQFF. In DNA form, the CDR3 reads TGTGCCAGCAGCTTAGAACCGGGGACAGAGGAGCAGTTCTTC. The rearrangement links TRBV7-8 to TRBJ2-1; TRBD1 aligns across 7 bases. The junction had 7 bases not matched to a gene; V was cut back by 1 base and J by 10 bases. There are 14 residues in the CDR3. From germline, CDR1 is SGHVS and CDR2 FQNEAQ.

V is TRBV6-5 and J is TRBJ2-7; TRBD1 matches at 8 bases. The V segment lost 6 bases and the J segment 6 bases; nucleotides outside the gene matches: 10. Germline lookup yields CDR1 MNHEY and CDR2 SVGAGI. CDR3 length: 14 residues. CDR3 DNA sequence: TGTGCCAGCAGCCACCGGACAGGGACCTTCGAGCAGTACGTC. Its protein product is CASSHRTGTFEQYV.

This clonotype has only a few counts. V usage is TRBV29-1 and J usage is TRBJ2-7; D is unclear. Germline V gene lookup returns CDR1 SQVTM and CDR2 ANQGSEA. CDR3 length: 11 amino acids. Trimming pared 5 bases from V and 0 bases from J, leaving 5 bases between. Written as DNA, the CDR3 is TGCAGCGTTAGTAACTCCTACGAGCAGTACGTC. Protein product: CSVSNSYEQYV.

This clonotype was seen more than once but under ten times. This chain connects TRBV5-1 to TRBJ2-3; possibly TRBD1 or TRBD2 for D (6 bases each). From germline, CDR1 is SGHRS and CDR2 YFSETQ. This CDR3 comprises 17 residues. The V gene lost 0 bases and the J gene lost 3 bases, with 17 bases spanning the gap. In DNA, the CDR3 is TGCGCCAGCAGCTTGGTAGACTGGCGGGACATAACAGATACGCAGTATTTT. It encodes CASSLVDWRDITDTQYF.

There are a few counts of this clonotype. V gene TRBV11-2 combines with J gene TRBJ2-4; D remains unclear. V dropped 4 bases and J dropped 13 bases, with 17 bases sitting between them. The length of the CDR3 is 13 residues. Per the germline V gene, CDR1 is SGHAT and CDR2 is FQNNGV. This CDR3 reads CASSSPTARPQYF. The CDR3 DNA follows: TGTGCCAGCAGCTCCCCGACGGCCCGTCCCCAGTACTTC.

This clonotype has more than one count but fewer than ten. CDR3 residues: CASSWTGFGEQFF. CDR3 sequence (DNA): TGTGCCAGCAGTTGGACAGGGTTTGGTGAGCAGTTCTTC. The rearrangement joins TRBV12-3 or TRBV12-4 to TRBJ2-1; 8 positions agree with TRBD1. With 4 bases clipped from V and 9 bases from J, the junction kept 5 bases outside the gene matches. CDR3 length: 13 amino acids.

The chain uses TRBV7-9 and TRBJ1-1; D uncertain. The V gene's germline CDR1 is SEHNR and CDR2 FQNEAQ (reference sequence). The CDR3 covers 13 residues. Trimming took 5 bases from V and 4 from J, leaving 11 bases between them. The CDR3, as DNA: TGTGCCAGCAGCCCCATCGTCCTCACTGAAGCTTTCTTT. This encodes CASSPIVLTEAFF.

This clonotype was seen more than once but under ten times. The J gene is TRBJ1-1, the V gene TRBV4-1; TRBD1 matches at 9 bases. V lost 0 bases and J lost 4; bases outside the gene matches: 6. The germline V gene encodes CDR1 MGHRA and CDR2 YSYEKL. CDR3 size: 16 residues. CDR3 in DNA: TGCGCCAGCAGCCAAGATTCGACAGGGGGGGTCACTGAAGCTTTCTTT. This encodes CASSQDSTGGVTEAFF.

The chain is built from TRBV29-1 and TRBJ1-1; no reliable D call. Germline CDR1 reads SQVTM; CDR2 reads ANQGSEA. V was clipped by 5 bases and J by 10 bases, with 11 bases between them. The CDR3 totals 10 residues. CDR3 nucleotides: TGCAGCGTTCTAGGAGGACGAGCTTTCTTT. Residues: CSVLGGRAFF.

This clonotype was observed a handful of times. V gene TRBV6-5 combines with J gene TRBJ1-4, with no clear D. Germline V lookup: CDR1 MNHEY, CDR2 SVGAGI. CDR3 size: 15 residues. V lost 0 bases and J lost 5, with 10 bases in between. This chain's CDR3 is CASSYSNRLNEKLFF. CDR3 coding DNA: TGTGCCAGCAGTTACTCGAACAGACTGAATGAAAAACTGTTTTTT.

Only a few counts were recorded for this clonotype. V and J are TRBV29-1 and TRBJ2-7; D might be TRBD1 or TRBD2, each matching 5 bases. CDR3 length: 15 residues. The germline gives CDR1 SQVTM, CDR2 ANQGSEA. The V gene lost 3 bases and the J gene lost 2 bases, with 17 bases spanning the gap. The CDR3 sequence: CSVEITGTLPYEQYF. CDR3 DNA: TGCAGCGTTGAGATCACCGGGACCTTACCCTACGAGCAGTACTTC.

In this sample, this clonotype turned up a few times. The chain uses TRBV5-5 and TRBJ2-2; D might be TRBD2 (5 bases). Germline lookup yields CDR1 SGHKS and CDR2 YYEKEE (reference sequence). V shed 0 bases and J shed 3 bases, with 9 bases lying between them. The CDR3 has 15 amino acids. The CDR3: CASSLADYYTGELFF. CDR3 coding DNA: TGTGCCAGCAGCTTGGCCGACTACTACACCGGGGAGCTGTTTTTT.

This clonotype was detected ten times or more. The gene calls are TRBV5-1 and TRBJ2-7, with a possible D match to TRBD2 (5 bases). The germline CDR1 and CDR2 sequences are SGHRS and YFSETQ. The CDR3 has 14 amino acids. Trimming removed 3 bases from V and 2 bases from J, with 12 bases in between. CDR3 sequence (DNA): TGCGCCAGCAGCTCGACCGCGGAGGCCTACGAGCAGTACTTC. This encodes CASSSTAEAYEQYF.

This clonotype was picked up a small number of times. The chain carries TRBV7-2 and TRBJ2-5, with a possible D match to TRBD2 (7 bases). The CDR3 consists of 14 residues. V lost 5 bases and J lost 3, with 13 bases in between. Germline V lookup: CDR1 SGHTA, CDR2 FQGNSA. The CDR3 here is CASSRAGAKETQYF. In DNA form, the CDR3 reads TGTGCCAGCAGCCGGGCGGGGGCGAAAGAGACCCAGTACTTC.

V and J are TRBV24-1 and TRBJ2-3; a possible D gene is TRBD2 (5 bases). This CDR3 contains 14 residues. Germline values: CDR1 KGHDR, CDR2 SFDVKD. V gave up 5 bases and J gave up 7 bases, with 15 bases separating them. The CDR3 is CATSGGDLENTQYF. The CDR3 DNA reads TGTGCCACCAGTGGGGGAGACTTGGAGAATACGCAGTATTTT.

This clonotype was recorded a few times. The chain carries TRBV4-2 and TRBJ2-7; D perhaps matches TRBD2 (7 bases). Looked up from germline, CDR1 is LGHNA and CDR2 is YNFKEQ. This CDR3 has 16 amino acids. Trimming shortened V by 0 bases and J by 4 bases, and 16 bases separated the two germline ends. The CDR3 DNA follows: TGTGCCAGCAGCCAAGAAGAGCCGGGGGGCCTATACGAGCAGTACTTC. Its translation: CASSQEEPGGLYEQYF.

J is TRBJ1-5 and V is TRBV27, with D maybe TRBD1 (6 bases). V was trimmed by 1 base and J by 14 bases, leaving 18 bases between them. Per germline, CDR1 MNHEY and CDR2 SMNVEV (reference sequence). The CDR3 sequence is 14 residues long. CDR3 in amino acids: CASSLLPGAPEEHF. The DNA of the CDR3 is TGTGCCAGCAGTTTATTACCAGGGGCCCCGGAGGAGCATTTT.

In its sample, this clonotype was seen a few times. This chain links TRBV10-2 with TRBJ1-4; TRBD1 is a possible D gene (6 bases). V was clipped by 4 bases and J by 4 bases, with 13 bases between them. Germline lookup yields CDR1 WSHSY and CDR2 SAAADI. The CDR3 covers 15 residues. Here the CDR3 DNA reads TGCGCCAGCAGTGCATCGACAGGTTTTAATGAAAAACTGTTTTTT. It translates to CASSASTGFNEKLFF.

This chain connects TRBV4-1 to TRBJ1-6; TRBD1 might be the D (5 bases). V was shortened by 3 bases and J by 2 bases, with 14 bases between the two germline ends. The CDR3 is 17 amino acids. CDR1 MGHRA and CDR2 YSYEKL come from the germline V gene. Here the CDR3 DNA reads TGCGCCAGCAGCCAGAAAGATGGACATACCTATAATTCACCCCTCCACTTT. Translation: CASSQKDGHTYNSPLHF.